What follows describes a single T cell receptor beta chain. The data originate from a study of blood T cell repertoires in COVID-19. Per the study methods: Estimation of nucleated cell counts relied on the amplification of reference gene primers. Repertoires were generated with immunoSEQ multiplex PCR, while TCRdb's copy carries only in-frame clones and drops some. For V, J and clone size, that table is used; D and trimming come from the DNA. Among 200,000 to 300,000 clones listed, 80% to 90% were seen once. The germline gives CDR1 MNHEY, CDR2 SMNVEV (reference sequence). This CDR3 is built from 15 residues. V lost 8 bases and J lost 5; bases outside the gene matches: 5.

This clonotype originated in a man between 60 and 75 years old with acute or convalescent COVID-19. The sequenced sample was peripheral blood. This rearrangement joins TRBV27 to TRBJ2-3, with 15 bases aligning to TRBD2. The CDR3 loop reads CASSGTSGGIDTQYF. The CDR3 DNA is TGTGCCAGCTCCGGGACTAGCGGGGGGATAGATACGCAGTATTTT.